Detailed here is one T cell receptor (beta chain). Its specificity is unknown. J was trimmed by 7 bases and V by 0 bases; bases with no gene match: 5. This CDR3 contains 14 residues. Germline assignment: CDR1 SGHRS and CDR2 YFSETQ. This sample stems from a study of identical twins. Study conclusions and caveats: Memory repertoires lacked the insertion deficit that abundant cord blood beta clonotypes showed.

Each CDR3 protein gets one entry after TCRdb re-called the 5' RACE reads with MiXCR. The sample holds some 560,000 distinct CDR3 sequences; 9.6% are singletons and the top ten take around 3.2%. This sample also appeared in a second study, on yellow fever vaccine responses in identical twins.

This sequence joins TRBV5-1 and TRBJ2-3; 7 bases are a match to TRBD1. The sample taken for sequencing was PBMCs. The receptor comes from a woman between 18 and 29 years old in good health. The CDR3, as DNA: TGCGCCAGCAGCTTGGTAGGGACAGCCAATACGCAGTATTTT. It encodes CASSLVGTANTQYF.